This T cell receptor beta chain was sequenced during a study of blood T cell repertoires in COVID-19 (dated by TCRdb to 2020 to 2022). Study-level background: For ImmuneRACE Cohort 3, a participant was defined as recovered based on two consecutive negative NP/OP PCR tests, clearance by a healthcare professional, or resolution of symptoms. The collaborator samples originated in the United States, Italy and Spain and spanned the acute and convalescent phases of COVID-19. The material from the prospective study consisted of cDNA or gDNA derived from T cells, B-cell-depleted T cells, or PBMCs. The dataset comprised deeply sampled blood TCRbeta repertoires from subjects exposed to, actively infected with, or recovered from COVID-19. The repertoires were released in a freely available public database meant as a resource for research on the immune response to SARS-CoV-2. The samples were drawn from the first 160 participants of the ongoing ImmuneRACE study and from 950 to 1,500 subjects provided by 6 global collaborators. Nearly every sample came with metadata listing a de-identified subject ID, COVID-19 status, age in years and sex. Where HLA class I and class II types were available, the types were taken from metadata supplied by the sample provider, not from assay-based typing. Findings and caveats that apply to the study as a whole: The quantity of clinical and demographic metadata differed by source and by participant and was supplied without curation.

The immunoSEQ Assay, a bias-controlled multiplex PCR, was used to amplify TCRbeta CDR3 regions from genomic DNA. As for the authors' bioinformatics: Within the assay, amplification of reference gene primers was used to estimate how many nucleated cells each sample contained. To quantify the absolute abundance of each unique TCRbeta CDR3 rearrangement, sequence reads were collapsed and filtered. For each sample, productive Simpson clonality was calculated as the square root of Simpson's diversity index over productive rearrangements. Drawn from immuneACCESS, this table holds only the in-frame rearrangements with V and J called that TCRdb kept. Clones are partly lost; checked studies trace under half to an unresolved V gene and leave the rest unexplained. The V and J calls and clone size were taken over from that table, and D and trimming were inferred from the DNA. The sample contains roughly 150,000 clones, roughly 78% of them found a single time. The ten largest clones take up about 20% of the sample.

In the prospective study, participants were about 18 to 100 years old, resided in fewer than 25 geographic areas of the United States, and were enrolled through a virtual design. Cohort assignment in the prospective study relied on participant-reported clinical history from a screening survey and a study questionnaire. In the prospective study, whole blood, serum and a nasopharyngeal or oropharyngeal swab were collected from each participant by mobile phlebotomists. Over a roughly two-month period, participants in the prospective study had the option of providing additional blood draws and questionnaires. Blood samples from the prospective study were shipped frozen or at room temperature prior to DNA extraction. As encoded in the germline V gene, CDR1 is SGHAT while CDR2 is FQNNGV. The junction shows trimming of 2 bases on V and 9 bases on J, and the gene matches do not reach 11 bases of it. The CDR3 starts with the cysteine, ends with the phenylalanine, and has 16 residues. Only the CDR3 DNA is retained, 48 bases long and in frame from the first base.

Concerning this clone itself: This receptor's antigen is unknown. Base qualities are not recorded, but no much larger clone differs from it by a single base.

The V and J genes are TRBV11-2 and TRBJ2-1; 9 central bases correspond to TRBD1. The sequenced material came from PBMCs or T cells enriched from blood (not recorded which). This receptor was obtained from a woman aged 65 to 85 in a cohort exposed to, infected with or recovered from COVID-19 (not recorded which). CDR3 reads: CASSLFRTGVSSEQFF. The nucleotides read TGTGCCAGCAGCTTATTCCGGACAGGGGTTAGTAGTGAGCAGTTCTTC.